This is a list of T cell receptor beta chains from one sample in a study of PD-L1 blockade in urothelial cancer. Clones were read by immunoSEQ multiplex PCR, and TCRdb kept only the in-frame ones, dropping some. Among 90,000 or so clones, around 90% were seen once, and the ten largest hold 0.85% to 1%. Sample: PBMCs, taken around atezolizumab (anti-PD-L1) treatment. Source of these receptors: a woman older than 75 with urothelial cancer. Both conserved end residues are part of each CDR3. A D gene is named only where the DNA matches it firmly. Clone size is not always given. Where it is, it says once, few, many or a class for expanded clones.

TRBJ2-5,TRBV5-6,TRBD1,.,TGTGCCAGCAGCTGGACAGGTGGACAAGAGACCCAGTACTTC,CASSWTGGQETQYF
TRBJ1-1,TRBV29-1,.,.,TGCAGCGCCCATAGAGGCCCTTCTGCTTTCTTT,CSAHRGPSAFF
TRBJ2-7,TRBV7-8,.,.,TGTGCCAGCAGCTTAGTTGGCGGTGGCGAGCAGTACTTC,CASSLVGGGEQYF
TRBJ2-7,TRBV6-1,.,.,TGTGCCAGCAGTGAATCAGCGTACGAGCAGTACTTC,CASSESAYEQYF
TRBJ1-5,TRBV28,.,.,TGTGCCAGCAGGACCCGGGGGGGCAATCAGCCCCAGCATTTT,CASRTRGGNQPQHF
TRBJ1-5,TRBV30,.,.,TGTGCCTGGAGTACACAGGGTACTCAGCCCCAGCATTTT,CAWSTQGTQPQHF
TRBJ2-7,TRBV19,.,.,TGTGCCAGTAGTATAAAGCTAGCAAGCGAGCAGTACTTC,CASSIKLASEQYF
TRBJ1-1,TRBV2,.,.,TGTGCCAGCAGTGTCTCTGGAGGAGACACTGAAGCTTTCTTT,CASSVSGGDTEAFF
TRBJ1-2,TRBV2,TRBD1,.,TGTGCCAGCAGTGAAATGAGGACAGGGGGCGGCGGAGGCTACACCTTC,CASSEMRTGGGGGYTF
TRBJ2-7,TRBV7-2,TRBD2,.,TGTGCCAGCAGCGTAACCGGGACTAGCGGGAGAAGCGAGCAGTACTTC,CASSVTGTSGRSEQYF
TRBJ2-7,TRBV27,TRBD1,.,TGTGCCAGCAGTCGACAGGGGGCGGGCGAGCAGTACTTC,CASSRQGAGEQYF
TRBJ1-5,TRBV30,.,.,TGTGCCTGGAGCTCGGGGGGCAATCAGCCCCAGCATTTT,CAWSSGGNQPQHF
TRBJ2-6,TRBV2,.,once,TGTGCCAGCTCAGGGTCGGGGGCCAACGTCCTGACTTTC,CASSGSGANVLTF
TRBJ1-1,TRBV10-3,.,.,TGTGCCATCAGTGAGTCTGGAGGGGGGGGACAAGAAGCTTTCTTT,CAISESGGGGQEAFF
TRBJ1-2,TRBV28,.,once,TGTGCCAGCAGCCGTACCGGCCGGGTAAATGGCTACACCTTC,CASSRTGRVNGYTF
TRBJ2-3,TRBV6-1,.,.,TGTGCCAGCAGTGAAGGGACTGGAAATACGCAGTATTTT,CASSEGTGNTQYF
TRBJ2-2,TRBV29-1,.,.,TGCAGCGTTGATCCACAGGGCACCGGGGAGCTGTTTTTT,CSVDPQGTGELFF
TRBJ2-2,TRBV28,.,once,TGTGCCAGCAGTTTTACTAGGAACACCGGGGAGCTGTTTTTT,CASSFTRNTGELFF
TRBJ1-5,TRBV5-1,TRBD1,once,TGCGCCAGCAGCTTGGCAGGGGGTGAACAGCATTTT,CASSLAGGEQHF
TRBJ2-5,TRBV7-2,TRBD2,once,TGTGCCAGCAGCGACCGAGCGGGAGAGGGAGAGACCCAGTACTTC,CASSDRAGEGETQYF
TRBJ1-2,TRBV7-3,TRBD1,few,TGTGCCAGCAGCTCGGACAGGGGGCATGGCTACACCTTC,CASSSDRGHGYTF
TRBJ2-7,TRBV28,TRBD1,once,TGTGCCAGCAGTCCGGGACAGTACTACGAGCAGTACTTC,CASSPGQYYEQYF
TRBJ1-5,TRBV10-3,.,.,TGTGCCATCAGTCAGCAGGGTGATCAGCCCCAGCATTTT,CAISQQGDQPQHF
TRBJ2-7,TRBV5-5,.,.,TGTGCCAGCAGCTTGGATGCGGGCCGGGACGAGCAGTACTTC,CASSLDAGRDEQYF
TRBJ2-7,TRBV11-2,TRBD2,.,TGTGCCAGCAGCTTTAGCGGGACCTCCTACGAGCAGTACTTC,CASSFSGTSYEQYF